What follows describes a single TCR beta chain. This entry comes from a study of T cells in Graves' hyperthyroidism and ophthalmopathy. The CDR3 runs 14 residues. CDR1 SGHRS and CDR2 YFSETQ come from the germline V gene. The junction had 4 bases not matched to a gene; V was cut back by 0 bases and J by 6 bases. TCR beta CDR3 sequences were amplified from RNA transcripts. TCR CDR3 regions were first amplified by RT-PCR with HTBI primers. TCRdb redid the calling of the multiplex PCR reads with MiXCR, one entry per CDR3 protein. The table has hundreds of thousands of distinct CDR3 sequences, about 45% seen once. The study enrolled patients aged 18 to 65 with newly diagnosed hyperthyroidism of under 2 months' duration.

The sample was peripheral blood or thyroid tissue (not recorded which). The rearrangement joins TRBV5-1 to TRBJ2-7; TRBD1 aligns across 9 bases. This sequence originates from a young woman with Graves' hyperthyroidism. This CDR3 is CASSLEQGAFEQYF. CDR3 in DNA: TGCGCCAGCAGCTTGGAACAGGGGGCTTTCGAGCAGTACTTC.